These T cell receptor beta chains were read from a single sample in a study of cytomegalovirus exposure and HLA in healthy donors. Some clones are missing from TCRdb's copy, which holds only in-frame ones; the method was immunoSEQ multiplex PCR. Of over 150,000 clones listed, approximately 79% are singletons. The specimen was PBMCs. All receptors come from a middle-aged man in good health and CMV-seronegative. The CDR3 runs from the conserved cysteine through the conserved F or W. The D gene is left open where the match is weak. Size is omitted from some rows. Given values are once, few, many or a class for expanded clones.

>-|TRBJ2-5|TRBV2|15|-
TGTGCCAGCAGTGAAGCGTGGGGGCTGGGGGAGACCCAGTACTTC
CASSEAWGLGETQYF
>-|TRBJ2-7|TRBV27|14|-
TGTGCCACCGCCTATCAGGCCCGCTCCTCCGAGCAGTACTTC
CATAYQARSSEQYF
>-|TRBJ1-4|TRBV6-1|14|-
TGTGCCAGCAGACTTTTGACAGGAGATGAAAAACTGTTTTTT
CASRLLTGDEKLFF
>-|TRBJ2-5|TRBV5-1|12|-
TGCGCCAGCAGCTGGGGGAGGGAGACCCAGTACTTC
CASSWGRETQYF
>-|TRBJ1-1|TRBV5-8|14|few
TGTGCCAGCAGCTCGGGACTCCCGGGAACTGAAGCTTTCTTT
CASSSGLPGTEAFF
>-|TRBJ2-1|TRBV5-1|16|-
TGCGCCAGCAGCTTGGCTGGCGGAAGCTCCTACAATGAGCAGTTCTTC
CASSLAGGSSYNEQFF
>-|TRBJ1-1|TRBV7-9|12|-
TGTTCCAGCAGCTTAGCCGACAGTGAAGCTTTCTTT
CSSSLADSEAFF
>-|TRBJ2-3|TRBV2|13|-
TGTGCCAGCGCGGTCGGGGGGCGCGATACGCAGTATTTT
CASAVGGRDTQYF
>TRBD1|TRBJ1-2|TRBV28|14|-
TGTGCCAGCGGGGGGACAGGGGGTTTAAGCGGCTACACCTTC
CASGGTGGLSGYTF
>TRBD2|TRBJ2-5|TRBV2|16|few
TGTGCCAGCCTGGGGCTAGCGGGGGGGGATCAAGAGACCCAGTACTTC
CASLGLAGGDQETQYF
>TRBD1|TRBJ1-6|TRBV6-1|15|-
TGTGCCAGCAGTTGGGACAGCTCCTATAATTCACCCCTCCACTTT
CASSWDSSYNSPLHF
>-|TRBJ1-4|TRBV11-2|19|-
TGTGCCAGCAGCCATATTGGGAGGGGGAGTACCGCAACTAATGAAAAACTGTTTTTT
CASSHIGRGSTATNEKLFF
>TRBD1|TRBJ2-5|TRBV6-5|15|-
TGTGCCAGCAGTTACTCAAGGACAGGGAGGGAGACCCAGTACTTC
CASSYSRTGRETQYF
>-|TRBJ2-3|TRBV11-3|16|-
TGTGCCAGCAGCCCCGTAGGGGGGGGAGGCGCAGATACGCAGTATTTT
CASSPVGGGGADTQYF
>TRBD1|TRBJ1-2|TRBV2|16|once
TGTGCCAGCAGTGAACAGGGGACAGGGCTAGAGAATGGCTACACCTTC
CASSEQGTGLENGYTF
>TRBD1|TRBJ1-2|TRBV6-5|13|-
TGTGCCAGCAGTCAAGGGACAGTTTATGGCTACACCTTC
CASSQGTVYGYTF
>-|TRBJ1-1|TRBV7-9|16|-
TGTGCCAGCAGCCCTACAGGGATGACCGCGAACACTGAAGCTTTCTTT
CASSPTGMTANTEAFF
>-|TRBJ2-2|TRBV7-2|14|-
TGTGCCAGCAAAGGGACTTCGAACACCGGGGAGCTGTTTTTT
CASKGTSNTGELFF
>TRBD1|TRBJ2-3|TRBV2|15|-
TGTGCCAGCAGTGGCGGGACAGGGAGCACAGATACGCAGTATTTT
CASSGGTGSTDTQYF
>TRBD2|TRBJ2-5|TRBV7-2|14|-
TGTGCCAGCAGCCCAGCGGGGGGAAAAGAGACCCAGTACTTC
CASSPAGGKETQYF
>TRBD1|TRBJ1-1|TRBV7-6|12|-
TGTGCCAGCTTGGACGGGGACAGTGAAGCTTTCTTT
CASLDGDSEAFF
>TRBD1|TRBJ1-5|TRBV7-8|19|few
TGTGCCAGCAGCTTAGCTCCGGGACAGGGGGGATATAGCAATCAGCCCCAGCATTTT
CASSLAPGQGGYSNQPQHF
>-|TRBJ2-2|TRBV5-3|12|few
TGTGCCAGCAGCTCCGGGACCGGGGAGCTGTTTTTT
CASSSGTGELFF
>-|TRBJ1-2|TRBV5-4|15|-
TGTGCCAGCAGCTTGGCCGACAGGAACAACTATGGCTACACCTTC
CASSLADRNNYGYTF
>TRBD1|TRBJ1-5|TRBV28|16|-
TGTGCCAGCAGTTTGGGGACAGGATTTATTGGTCAGCCCCAGCATTTT
CASSLGTGFIGQPQHF
>-|TRBJ2-7|TRBV11-2|14|-
TGTGCCAGCAGCTCACCTGACGGGGCCTACGAGCAGTACTTC
CASSSPDGAYEQYF
>-|TRBJ2-5|TRBV10-1|16|-
TGCGCCACCGAGGGGACACCCGCCCGCTGGGGGGAGACCCAGTACTTC
CATEGTPARWGETQYF
>TRBD1|TRBJ2-1|TRBV5-1|15|-
TGCGCCAGCAGCTTGGACAGGGGGCGTAACAATGAGCAGTTCTTC
CASSLDRGRNNEQFF
>-|TRBJ1-2|TRBV7-8|11|-
TGTGCCAGCAGCCCGCGGGATGGCTACACCTTC
CASSPRDGYTF
>-|TRBJ2-2|TRBV5-1|14|-
TGCGCCAGCAGTCATAGTATAGGGGCCGGGGAGCTGTTTTTT
CASSHSIGAGELFF
>-|TRBJ2-5|TRBV6-1|13|-
TGTGCCAGCAGTGAGGCTAGCTGGGAGACCCAGTACTTC
CASSEASWETQYF
>TRBD1|TRBJ2-2|TRBV11-3|16|-
TGTGCCAGCTCCGGGACAGGGGGTTTCGACACCGGGGAGCTGTTTTTT
CASSGTGGFDTGELFF
>-|TRBJ2-5|TRBV30|13|-
TGTGCCTGGATGGGGGCTTCTCAAGAGACCCAGTACTTC
CAWMGASQETQYF
>TRBD2|TRBJ2-2|TRBV4-1|16|-
TGCGCCAGCAGCTTACGACTAGCGGAGAACACCGGGGAGCTGTTTTTT
CASSLRLAENTGELFF
>TRBD2|TRBJ2-5|TRBV2|16|-
TGTGCCAGCAGTGAAGCGCCTGGGACTAGCTCCGAGACCCAGTACTTC
CASSEAPGTSSETQYF
>-|TRBJ1-5|TRBV4-1|13|-
TGCGCCAGCAGCCTGGGGGGAGATCAGCCCCAGCATTTT
CASSLGGDQPQHF
>-|TRBJ2-7|TRBV7-6|16|-
TGTGCCAGCAGCCCAAGGGGTGGGACACCCAATTACGAGCAGTACTTC
CASSPRGGTPNYEQYF
>-|TRBJ2-7|TRBV28|14|-
TGTGCCAGCAGTTTACCCCAGAACACCTACGAGCAGTACTTC
CASSLPQNTYEQYF